The source of this TCR beta chain is a study of PD-1 blockade in classical Hodgkin lymphoma. Every one of the patients relapsed after autologous stem cell transplantation (brentuximab vedotin exposure was variable). Germline loops: CDR1 SGHDT, CDR2 YYEEEE. This CDR3 contains 16 residues. Trimming removed 1 base at V and 4 bases at J, with 18 bases between. The assay was immunoSEQ multiplex PCR, and TCRdb's table has in-frame clones only and misses some. Of roughly 140,000 clones listed, around 73% were seen once; the top ten hold approximately 9.6%. The chain employs TRBV5-6 and TRBJ2-7; no firm D call. This sequence originates from a human donor with classical Hodgkin lymphoma. This sample comprised peripheral blood mononuclear cells (PBMCs), obtained before the second cycle of nivolumab. CDR3 protein: CASSLRPKAKGYEQYF. CDR3 bases: TGTGCCAGCAGCTTGAGGCCCAAGGCAAAAGGTTACGAGCAGTACTTC.